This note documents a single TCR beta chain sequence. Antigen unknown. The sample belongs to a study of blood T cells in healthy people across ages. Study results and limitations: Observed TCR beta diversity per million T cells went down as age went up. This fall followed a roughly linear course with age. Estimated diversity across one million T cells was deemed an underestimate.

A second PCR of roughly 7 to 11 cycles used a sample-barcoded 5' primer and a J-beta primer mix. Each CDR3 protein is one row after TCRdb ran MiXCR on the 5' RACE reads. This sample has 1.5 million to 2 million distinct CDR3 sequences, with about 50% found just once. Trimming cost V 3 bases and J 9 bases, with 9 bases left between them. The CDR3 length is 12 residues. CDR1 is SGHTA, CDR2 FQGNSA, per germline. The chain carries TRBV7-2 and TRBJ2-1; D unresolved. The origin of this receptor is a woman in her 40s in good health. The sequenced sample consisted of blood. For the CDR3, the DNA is TGTGCCAGCAGCTTCGACCTCAGTGAGCAGTTCTTC. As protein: CASSFDLSEQFF. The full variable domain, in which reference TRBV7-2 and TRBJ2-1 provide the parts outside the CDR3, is GAGVSQSPSNKVTEKGKDVELRCDPISGHTALYWYRQSLGQGLEFLIYFQGNSAPDKSGLPSDRFSAERTGGSVSTLTIQRTQQEDSAVYLCASSFDLSEQFFGPGTRLTVL.